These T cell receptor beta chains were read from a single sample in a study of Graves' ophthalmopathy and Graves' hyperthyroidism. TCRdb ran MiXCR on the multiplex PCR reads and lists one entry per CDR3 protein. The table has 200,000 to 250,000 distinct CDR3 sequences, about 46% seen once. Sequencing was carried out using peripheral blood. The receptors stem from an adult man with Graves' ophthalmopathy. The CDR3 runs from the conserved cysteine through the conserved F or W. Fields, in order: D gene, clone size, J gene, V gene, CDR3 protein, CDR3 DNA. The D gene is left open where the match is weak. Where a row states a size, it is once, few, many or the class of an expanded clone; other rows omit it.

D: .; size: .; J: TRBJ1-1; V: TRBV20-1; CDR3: CSARPPNTEAFF; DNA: TGCAGCGCTCGGCCACCAAACACTGAAGCTTTCTTT
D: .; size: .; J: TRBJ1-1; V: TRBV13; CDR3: CASSLGSLNTEAFF; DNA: TGTGCCAGCAGCTTAGGCAGCCTGAACACTGAAGCTTTCTTT
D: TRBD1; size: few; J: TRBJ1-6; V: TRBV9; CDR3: CASSLGQGVYSPLHF; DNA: TGTGCCAGCAGCCTCGGACAGGGTGTTTATTCACCCCTCCACTTT
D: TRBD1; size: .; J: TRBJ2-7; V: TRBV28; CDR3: CASSWDRESYEQYF; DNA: TGTGCCAGCAGTTGGGACAGGGAATCCTACGAGCAGTACTTC
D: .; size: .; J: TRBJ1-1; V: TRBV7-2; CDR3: CASSPGLTGTEAFF; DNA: TGTGCCAGCAGCCCCGGACTGACAGGCACTGAAGCTTTCTTT
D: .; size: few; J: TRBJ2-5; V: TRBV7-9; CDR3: CASSPKGETQYF; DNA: TGTGCCAGCAGTCCGAAGGGAGAGACCCAGTACTTC
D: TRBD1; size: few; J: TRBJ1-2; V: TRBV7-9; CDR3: CASSLDRTGSNYGYTF; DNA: TGTGCCAGCAGCTTAGACCGGACAGGGAGCAACTATGGCTACACCTTC
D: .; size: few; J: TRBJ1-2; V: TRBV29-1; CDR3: CSVGIRLDYGYTF; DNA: TGCAGCGTCGGCATCAGGCTAGACTATGGCTACACCTTC
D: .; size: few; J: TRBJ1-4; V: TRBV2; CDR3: CASGRRGGDEKLFF; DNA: TGTGCCAGCGGCCGCCGGGGTGGGGATGAAAAACTGTTTTTT
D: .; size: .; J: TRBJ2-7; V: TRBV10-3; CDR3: CAISVSPPSRDEQYF; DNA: TGTGCCATCAGTGTGTCCCCTCCCAGCAGGGATGAGCAGTACTTC
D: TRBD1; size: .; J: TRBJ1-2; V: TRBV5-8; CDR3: CASSTTGGWGYTF; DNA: TGTGCCAGCAGTACTACAGGGGGCTGGGGCTACACCTTC
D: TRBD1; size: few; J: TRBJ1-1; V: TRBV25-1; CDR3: CASSSFRTGVNTEAFF; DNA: TGTGCCAGCAGCAGCTTTAGGACAGGGGTGAACACTGAAGCTTTCTTT
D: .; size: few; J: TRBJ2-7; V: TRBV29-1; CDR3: CSGSRGYEQYF; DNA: TGCAGCGGGTCCAGGGGCTACGAGCAGTACTTC
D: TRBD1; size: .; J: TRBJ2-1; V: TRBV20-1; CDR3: CSADRAYNEQFF; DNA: TGCAGTGCTGACAGGGCTTACAATGAGCAGTTCTTC
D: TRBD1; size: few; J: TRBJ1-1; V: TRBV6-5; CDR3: CASSLNRGPNTEAFF; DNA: TGTGCCAGCAGTCTCAACAGGGGACCGAACACTGAAGCTTTCTTT
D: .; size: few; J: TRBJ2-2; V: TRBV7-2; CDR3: CATLPGPANTGELFF; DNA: TGTGCCACACTGCCGGGACCCGCGAACACCGGGGAGCTGTTTTTT
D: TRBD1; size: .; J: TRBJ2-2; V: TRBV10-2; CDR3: CASSGTGPVNTGELFF; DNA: TGCGCCAGCAGTGGGACAGGACCAGTGAACACCGGGGAGCTGTTTTTT
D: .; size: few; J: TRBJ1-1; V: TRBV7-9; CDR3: CASSGETVDTEAFF; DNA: TGTGCCAGCAGCGGAGAGACAGTCGACACTGAAGCTTTCTTT
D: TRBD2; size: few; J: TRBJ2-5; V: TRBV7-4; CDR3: CASILARETQYF; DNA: TGTGCCAGCATACTAGCGAGAGAGACCCAGTACTTC
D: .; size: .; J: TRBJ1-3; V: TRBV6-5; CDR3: CASGRDSSGNTIYF; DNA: TGTGCCAGTGGGCGCGACAGCTCTGGAAACACCATATATTTT
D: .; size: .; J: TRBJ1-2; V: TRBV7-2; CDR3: CASSPPRVLNYGYTF; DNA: TGTGCCAGCAGCCCCCCTCGGGTGTTAAACTATGGCTACACCTTC
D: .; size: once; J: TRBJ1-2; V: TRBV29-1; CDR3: CSAQTGGGYTF; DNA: TGCAGCGCGCAGACAGGAGGCGGCTACACCTTC
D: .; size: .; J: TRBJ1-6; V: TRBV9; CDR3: CASSYTPANSPLHF; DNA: TGTGCCAGCAGTTACACTCCGGCTAATTCACCCCTCCACTTT
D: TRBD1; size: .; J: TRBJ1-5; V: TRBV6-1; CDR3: CASSYPQGSQPQHF; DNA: TGTGCCAGCAGTTACCCACAGGGGAGCCAGCCCCAGCATTTT
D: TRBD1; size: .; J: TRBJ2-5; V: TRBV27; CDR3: CASARQGARETQYF; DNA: TGTGCCAGCGCGAGACAGGGGGCGAGGGAGACCCAGTACTTC
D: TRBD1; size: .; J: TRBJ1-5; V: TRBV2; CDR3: CASSYPSDRVGSQPQHF; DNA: TGTGCCAGCAGTTACCCATCGGACAGGGTCGGAAGTCAGCCCCAGCATTTT
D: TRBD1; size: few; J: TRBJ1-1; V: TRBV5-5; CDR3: CASSLEQGWNTEAFF; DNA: TGTGCCAGCAGCTTGGAACAGGGGTGGAACACTGAAGCTTTCTTT
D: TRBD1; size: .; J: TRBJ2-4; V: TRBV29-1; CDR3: CSGTGFKNIQYF; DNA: TGCAGCGGGACAGGTTTTAAAAACATTCAGTACTTC